The clone carrying this T cell receptor (beta chain) appeared a few times. Its target is unknown. The data were taken from a study of T cells after yellow fever vaccination. The overall study: Researchers used SMART-Seq v4 Ultra Low Input to prepare fractions that had low cell numbers.

Study results and limitations: Reappearing after the booster were most of the clones from primary vaccination (about 96% CD4, 88% CD8). Though it reached lower strength, the secondary response hit its peak faster, day 5 versus 15.

This CDR3 contains 11 residues. The germline gives CDR1 DFQATT, CDR2 SNEGSKA (reference sequence). Trimming took off 6 bases at V and 6 bases at J, with 10 bases between the two ends. Template switching with 5'RACE generated the TCR cDNA and added a universal primer site and UMIs. TCRdb redid the calling of the 5' RACE reads with MiXCR, one entry per CDR3 protein. The table records some 390,000 distinct CDR3 sequences, approximately 18% of them present only once. The specimen comprised PBMCs, sampled before the yellow fever booster vaccination. The clonotype comes from a man between 18 and 29 years old who received the YFV17D yellow fever vaccine. The chain uses TRBV20-1 and TRBJ2-3; D uncertain. The DNA of the CDR3 is TGCAGTGCCCGCTGGCCCGATACGCAGTATTTT. This translates into CSARWPDTQYF.